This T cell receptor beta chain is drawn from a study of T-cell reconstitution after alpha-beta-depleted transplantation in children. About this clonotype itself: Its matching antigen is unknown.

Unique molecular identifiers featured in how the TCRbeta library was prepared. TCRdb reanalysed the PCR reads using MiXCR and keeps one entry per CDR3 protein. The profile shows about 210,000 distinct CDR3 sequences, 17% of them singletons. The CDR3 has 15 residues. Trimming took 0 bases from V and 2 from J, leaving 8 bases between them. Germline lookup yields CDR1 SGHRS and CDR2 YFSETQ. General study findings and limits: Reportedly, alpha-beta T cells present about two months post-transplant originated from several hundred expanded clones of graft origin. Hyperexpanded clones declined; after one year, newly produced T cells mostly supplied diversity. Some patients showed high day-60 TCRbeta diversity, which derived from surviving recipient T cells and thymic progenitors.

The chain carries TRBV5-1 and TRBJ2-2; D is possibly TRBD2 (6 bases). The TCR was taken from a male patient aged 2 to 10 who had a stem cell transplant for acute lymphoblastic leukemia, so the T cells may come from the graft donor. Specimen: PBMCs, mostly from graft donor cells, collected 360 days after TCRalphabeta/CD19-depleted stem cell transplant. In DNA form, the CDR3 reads TGCGCCAGCAGCTTGGAGGGAGGAAACACCGGGGAGCTGTTTTTT. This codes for CASSLEGGNTGELFF. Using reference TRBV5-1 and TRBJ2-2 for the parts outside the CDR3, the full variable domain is KAGVTQTPRYLIKTRGQQVTLSCSPISGHRSVSWYQQTPGQGLQFLFEYFSETQRNKGNFPGRFSGRQFSNSRSEMNVSTLELGDSALYLCASSLEGGNTGELFFGEGSRLTVL.